These 9 T cell receptor beta chains came from one sample sequenced in a study of T cell changes during pregnancy in multiple sclerosis. Assay: immunoSEQ multiplex PCR; the TCRdb copy retains only in-frame clones and omits some. Among 30,000 to 40,000 clones listed, approximately 91% were seen once. Sequenced here: CD4+ T cells from peripheral blood mononuclear cells, sampled in the third trimester of pregnancy. The receptors were gathered from a female donor in good health, enrolled as a control in a pregnancy study.

The chain employs TRBV7-2 and TRBJ2-7; 10 bases match TRBD2. Germline loops: CDR1 SGHTA, CDR2 FQGNSA. J lost 4 bases, V lost 4 bases, and 4 bases had no gene match. The CDR3 totals 14 residues. CDR3 loop: CASSSTSGYYEQYF. In DNA form, the CDR3 reads TGTGCCAGCAGCTCGACTAGCGGGTATTACGAGCAGTACTTC.

This sequence joins TRBV5-6 and TRBJ2-3, with a possible D match to TRBD2 (6 bases). CDR1 SGHDT and CDR2 YYEEEE come from the germline V gene. This CDR3 comprises 14 residues. The V and J ends lost 4 bases and 0 bases respectively, with 9 bases between them. The CDR3 DNA reads as TGTGCCAGCAGCCGGAGGGCCAGCACAGATACGCAGTATTTT. This encodes CASSRRASTDTQYF.

The chain carries TRBV7-9 and TRBJ2-7; 10 nucleotides agree with TRBD2. The junction had 10 bases not matched to a gene; V was cut back by 9 bases and J by 5 bases. CDR1 is SEHNR and CDR2 is FQNEAQ in the germline V gene (reference sequence). The CDR3 contains 14 residues. CDR3 residues: CASGGLAGVDEQYF. The CDR3 DNA follows: TGTGCCAGTGGGGGGCTAGCGGGAGTTGACGAGCAGTACTTC. Full variable domain (remainder filled in from reference TRBV7-9 and TRBJ2-7): DTGVSQNPRHKITKRGQNVTFRCDPISEHNRLYWYRQTLGQGPEFLTYFQNEAQLEKSRLLSDRFSAERPKGSFSTLEIQRTEQGDSAMYLCASGGLAGVDEQYFGPGTRLTVT.

The chain joins TRBV7-9 to TRBJ2-5; TRBD1 matches at 7 bases. The CDR3 is 16 residues long. Germline CDR1 and CDR2: SEHNR and FQNEAQ (reference sequence). The junction had 12 bases not matched to a gene; V was cut back by 5 bases and J by 3 bases. The CDR3 reads CASSQRPRDSKETQYF. In DNA, the CDR3 is TGTGCCAGCAGCCAGCGCCCCCGGGACAGCAAAGAGACCCAGTACTTC.

CDR3 sequence reads: CASSQGSGETQYF. The CDR3 region has the DNA TGTGCCAGCAGCCAGGGTTCCGGGGAGACCCAGTACTTC. The chain links TRBV11-3 to TRBJ2-5; TRBD1 might be the D (5 bases). Germline loops: CDR1 SGHNT, CDR2 YENEEA. Trimming removed 5 bases at V and 5 bases at J, with 12 bases between. This CDR3 region has 13 residues. Based on the CDR3 plus reference TRBV11-3 and TRBJ2-5, the full variable domain is EAGVVQSPRYKIIEKKQPVAFWCNPISGHNTLYWYLQNLGQGPELLIRYENEEAVDDSQLPKDRFSAERLKGVDSTLKIQPAELGDSAVYLCASSQGSGETQYFGPGTRLLVL.

The chain combines TRBV28 with TRBJ1-4, with D possibly being TRBD1 (6 bases). With 1 base removed from V and 9 bases from J, the gap between germline ends came to 18 bases. Germline values: CDR1 MDHEN, CDR2 SYDVKM. The CDR3 totals 16 residues. CDR3 loop: CASSLYRQAGIQKLFF. The CDR3 DNA sequence: TGTGCCAGCAGTTTATATAGACAGGCTGGGATCCAAAAACTGTTTTTT.

The chain employs TRBV15 and TRBJ2-7; 8 bases map to TRBD1. The CDR3 loop spans 15 amino acids. Germline CDR1 reads LNHNV; CDR2 reads YYDKDF (reference sequence). With V trimmed by 2 bases and J by 1 base, 4 bases remained unmatched. The CDR3 loop is CATSRPDRASYEQYF. The CDR3 nucleotides are TGTGCCACCAGCAGACCGGACAGGGCTTCCTACGAGCAGTACTTC.

The J gene is TRBJ1-3, the V gene TRBV18; D gene ambiguous. The CDR3 length is 14 residues. The germline V gene encodes CDR1 KGHSH and CDR2 LQKENI. V shed 1 base and J shed 7 bases, with 11 bases lying between them. This CDR3 is CASSPQGTGNTIYF. DNA of the CDR3: TGTGCCAGCTCACCACAAGGAACGGGGAACACCATATATTTT.

The gene calls are TRBV9 and TRBJ2-1; 8 bases line up with TRBD1. Germline V gives CDR1 SGDLS, CDR2 YYNGEE. The CDR3 sequence is 16 residues long. V gave up 0 bases and J gave up 6 bases; unmatched junction bases: 8. The CDR3 DNA is TGTGCCAGCAGCGTAGACCCGAGACAGGGGTCCAATGAGCAGTTCTTC. Its translation is CASSVDPRQGSNEQFF.